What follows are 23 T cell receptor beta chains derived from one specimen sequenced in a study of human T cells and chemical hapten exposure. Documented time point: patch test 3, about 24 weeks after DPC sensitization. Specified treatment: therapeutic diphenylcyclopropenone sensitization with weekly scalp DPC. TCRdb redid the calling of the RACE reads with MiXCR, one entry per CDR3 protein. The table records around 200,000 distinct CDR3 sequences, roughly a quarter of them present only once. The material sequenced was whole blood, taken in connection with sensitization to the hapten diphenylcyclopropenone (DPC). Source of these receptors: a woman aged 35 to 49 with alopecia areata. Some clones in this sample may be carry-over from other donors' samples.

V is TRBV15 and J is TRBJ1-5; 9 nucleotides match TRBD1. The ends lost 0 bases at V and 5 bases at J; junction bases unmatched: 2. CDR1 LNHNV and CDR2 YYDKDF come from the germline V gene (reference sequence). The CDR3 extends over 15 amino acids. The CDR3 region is CATSREDRGHQPQHF. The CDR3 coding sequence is TGTGCCACCAGCAGAGAGGACAGGGGTCATCAGCCCCAGCATTTT.

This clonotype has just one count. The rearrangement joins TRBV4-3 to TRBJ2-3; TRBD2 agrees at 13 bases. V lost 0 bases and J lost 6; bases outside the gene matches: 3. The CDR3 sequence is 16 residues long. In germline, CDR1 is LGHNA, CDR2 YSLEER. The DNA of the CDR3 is TGCGCCAGCAGCCAAGACGGGACTAGCGGGATGGATACGCAGTATTTT. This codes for CASSQDGTSGMDTQYF.

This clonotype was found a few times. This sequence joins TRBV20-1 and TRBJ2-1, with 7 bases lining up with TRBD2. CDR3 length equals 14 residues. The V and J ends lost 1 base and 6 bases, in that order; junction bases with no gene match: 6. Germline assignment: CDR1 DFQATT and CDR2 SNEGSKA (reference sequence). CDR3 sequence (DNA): TGCAGTGCTAGAGTGGGAGGGCCCAGCAATGAGCAGTTCTTC. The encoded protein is CSARVGGPSNEQFF.

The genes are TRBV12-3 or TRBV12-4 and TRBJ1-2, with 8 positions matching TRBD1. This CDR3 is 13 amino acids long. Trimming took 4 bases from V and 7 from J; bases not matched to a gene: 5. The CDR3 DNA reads TGTGCCAGCAGTTACAGGGGGAATGGTGGCTACACCTTC. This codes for CASSYRGNGGYTF.

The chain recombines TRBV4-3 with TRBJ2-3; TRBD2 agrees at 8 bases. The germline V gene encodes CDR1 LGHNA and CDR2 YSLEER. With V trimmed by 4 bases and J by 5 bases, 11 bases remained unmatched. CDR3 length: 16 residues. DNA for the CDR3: TGCGCCAGCAGCCCGGACCCAGCGGGAGCCGGAGATACGCAGTATTTT. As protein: CASSPDPAGAGDTQYF.

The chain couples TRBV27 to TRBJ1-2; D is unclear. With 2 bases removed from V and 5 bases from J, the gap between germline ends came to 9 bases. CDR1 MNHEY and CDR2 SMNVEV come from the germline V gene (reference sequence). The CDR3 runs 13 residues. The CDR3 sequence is CASSLNGLYGYTF. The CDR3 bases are TGTGCCAGCAGTTTAAACGGGTTGTATGGCTACACCTTC.

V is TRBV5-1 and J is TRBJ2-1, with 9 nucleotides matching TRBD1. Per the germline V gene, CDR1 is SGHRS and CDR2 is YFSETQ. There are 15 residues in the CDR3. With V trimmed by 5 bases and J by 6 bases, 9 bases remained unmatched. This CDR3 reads CASSLTGQGSNEQFF. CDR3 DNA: TGCGCCAGCAGTCTAACGGGACAGGGTAGCAATGAGCAGTTCTTC.

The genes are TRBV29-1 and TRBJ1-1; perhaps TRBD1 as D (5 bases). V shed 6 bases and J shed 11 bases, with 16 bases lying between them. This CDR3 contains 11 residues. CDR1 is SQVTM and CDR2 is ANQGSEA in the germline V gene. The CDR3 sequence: CSVNADRRAFF. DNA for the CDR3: TGCAGCGTAAACGCAGACAGAAGGGCTTTCTTT.

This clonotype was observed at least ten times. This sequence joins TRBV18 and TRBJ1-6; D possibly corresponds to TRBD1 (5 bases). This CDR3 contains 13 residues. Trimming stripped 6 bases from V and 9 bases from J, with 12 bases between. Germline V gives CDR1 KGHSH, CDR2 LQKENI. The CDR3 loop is CASSSDSTSPLHF. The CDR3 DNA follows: TGTGCCAGCTCGTCTGACAGTACTTCACCCCTCCACTTT.

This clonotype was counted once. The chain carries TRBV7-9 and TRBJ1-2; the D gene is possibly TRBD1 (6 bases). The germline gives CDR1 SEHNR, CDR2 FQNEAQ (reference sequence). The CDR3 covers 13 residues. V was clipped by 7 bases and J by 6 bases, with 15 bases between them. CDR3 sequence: CASTRGTYDGYTF. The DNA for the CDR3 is TGTGCCAGCACCCGCGGGACATATGATGGCTACACCTTC. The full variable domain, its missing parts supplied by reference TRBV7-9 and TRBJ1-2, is DTGVSQNPRHKITKRGQNVTFRCDPISEHNRLYWYRQTLGQGPEFLTYFQNEAQLEKSRLLSDRFSAERPKGSFSTLEIQRTEQGDSAMYLCASTRGTYDGYTFGSGTRLTVV.

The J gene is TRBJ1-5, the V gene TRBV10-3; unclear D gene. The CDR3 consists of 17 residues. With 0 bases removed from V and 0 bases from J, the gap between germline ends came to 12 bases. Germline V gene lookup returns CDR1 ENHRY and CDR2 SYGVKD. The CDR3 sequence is CAISESTRSYSNQPQHF. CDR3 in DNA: TGTGCCATCAGTGAGTCGACTAGGTCATATAGCAATCAGCCCCAGCATTTT.

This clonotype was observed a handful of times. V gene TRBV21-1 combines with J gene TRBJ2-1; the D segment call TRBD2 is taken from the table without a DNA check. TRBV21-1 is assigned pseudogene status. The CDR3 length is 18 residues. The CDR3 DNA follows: TGTGCCAGCAGCAATGGACTAGCGGGAGGAGGGTCATACAATGAGCAGTTCTTC. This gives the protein CASSNGLAGGGSYNEQFF.

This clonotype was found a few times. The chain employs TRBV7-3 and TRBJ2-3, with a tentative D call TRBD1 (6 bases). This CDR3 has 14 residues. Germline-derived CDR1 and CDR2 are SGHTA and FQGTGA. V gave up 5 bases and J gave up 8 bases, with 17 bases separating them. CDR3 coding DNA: TGTGCCAGCAGCCCGACAGGTGGGGCAGGTACGCAGTATTTT. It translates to CASSPTGGAGTQYF.

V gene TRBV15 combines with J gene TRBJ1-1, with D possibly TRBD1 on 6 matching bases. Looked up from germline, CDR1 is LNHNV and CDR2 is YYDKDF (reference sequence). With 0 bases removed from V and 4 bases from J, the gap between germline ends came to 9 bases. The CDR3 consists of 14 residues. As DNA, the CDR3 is TGTGCCACCAGCAGAGATCGGGGGCCCACTGAAGCTTTCTTT. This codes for CATSRDRGPTEAFF.

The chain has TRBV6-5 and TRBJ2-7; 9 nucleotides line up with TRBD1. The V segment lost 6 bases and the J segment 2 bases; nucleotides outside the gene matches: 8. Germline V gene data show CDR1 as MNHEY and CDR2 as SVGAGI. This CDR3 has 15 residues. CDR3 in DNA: TGTGCCAGCAGCCGCGGGGGACAGGGCGCCTACGAGCAGTACTTC. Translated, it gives CASSRGGQGAYEQYF.

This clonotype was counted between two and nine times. CDR3 in DNA: TGTGCCAGCGCCTTATCGGGACTAGCGGGATTGGGGGAGCAGTTCTTC. Protein: CASALSGLAGLGEQFF. The genes are TRBV2 and TRBJ2-1, with 13 positions matching TRBD2. The CDR3 spans 16 residues. Germline CDR1 is SNHLY and CDR2 is FYNNEI. V gave up 8 bases and J gave up 10 bases; unmatched junction bases: 14.

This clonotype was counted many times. CDR3 region: CASSGRDGTSTDTQYF. CDR3 DNA: TGTGCCAGCAGTGGAAGGGACGGAACTAGCACAGATACGCAGTATTTT. This chain connects TRBV28 to TRBJ2-3; the D call may be TRBD1 or TRBD2 (5 bases each). The ends were cut back, 5 bases at V and 0 bases at J, with 15 bases in the middle. CDR1 is MDHEN and CDR2 is SYDVKM in the germline V gene. CDR3 length: 16 residues.

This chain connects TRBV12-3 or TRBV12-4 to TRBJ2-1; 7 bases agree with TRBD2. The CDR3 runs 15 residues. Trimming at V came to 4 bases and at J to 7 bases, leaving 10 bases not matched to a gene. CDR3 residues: CASSYSTWEGNEQFF. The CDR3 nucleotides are TGTGCCAGCAGTTACAGTACCTGGGAGGGGAATGAGCAGTTCTTC.

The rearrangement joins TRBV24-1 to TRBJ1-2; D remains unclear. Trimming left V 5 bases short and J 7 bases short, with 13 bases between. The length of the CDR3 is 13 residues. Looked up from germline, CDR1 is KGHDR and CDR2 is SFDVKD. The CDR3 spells CATSAQVSGGYTF. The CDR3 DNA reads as TGTGCCACCAGTGCGCAGGTCTCTGGTGGCTACACCTTC.

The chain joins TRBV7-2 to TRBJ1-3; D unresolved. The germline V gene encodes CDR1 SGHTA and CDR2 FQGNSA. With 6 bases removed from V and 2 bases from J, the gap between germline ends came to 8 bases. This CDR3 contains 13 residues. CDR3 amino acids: CASSRGPGNTIYF. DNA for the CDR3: TGTGCCAGCAGTCGAGGGCCTGGAAACACCATATATTTT.

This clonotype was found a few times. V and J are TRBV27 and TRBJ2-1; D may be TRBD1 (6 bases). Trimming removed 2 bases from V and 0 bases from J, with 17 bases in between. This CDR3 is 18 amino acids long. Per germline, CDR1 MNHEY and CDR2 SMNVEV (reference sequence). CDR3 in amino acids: CASSLRIGGASSYNEQFF. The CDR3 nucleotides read TGTGCCAGCAGTTTACGCATTGGGGGCGCTAGCTCCTACAATGAGCAGTTCTTC.

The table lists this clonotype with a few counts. The CDR3 region has the DNA TGCAGTGCCCGGGACAGGATACTAACCGGGGAGCTGTTTTTT. It is translated as CSARDRILTGELFF. The chain links TRBV20-1 to TRBJ2-2, with TRBD1 matching over 8 bases. The length of the CDR3 is 14 residues. Germline CDR1 and CDR2: DFQATT and SNEGSKA (reference sequence). The V and J ends lost 6 bases and 5 bases, in that order; junction bases with no gene match: 8.

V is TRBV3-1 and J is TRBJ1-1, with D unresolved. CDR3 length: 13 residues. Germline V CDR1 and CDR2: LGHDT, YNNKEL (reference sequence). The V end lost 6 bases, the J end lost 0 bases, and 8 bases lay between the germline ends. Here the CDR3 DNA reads TGTGCCAGCAGGCATACGGTGAACACTGAAGCTTTCTTT. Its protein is CASRHTVNTEAFF.